This TCR beta chain was retrieved from a study of monozygotic twins with inflammatory bowel disease. The length of the CDR3 is 14 residues. Germline CDR1 is KGHSH and CDR2 is LQKENI. A note on this clonotype: Its antigen is not known.

General study findings and limits: Twins with IBD were found to have lower TCRbeta diversity (inverse Simpson) than healthy co-twins. The authors could not tell different T cell subtypes apart.

Eight distinct reactions (per sample) were used to make the cDNA. Two nested PCRs, run for around 15 and 10 cycles, were applied to TCRalpha and TCRbeta cDNA. No DNA is given; TCRdb re-called the 5' RACE reads and lists each CDR3 protein once. The specimen's table records about 160,000 distinct CDR3 sequences. The chain uses TRBV18 and TRBJ2-1; the TCRdb call, TRBD2, lacks DNA for checking. The receptor comes from a human donor with ulcerative colitis or Crohn's disease, or a healthy co-twin of an affected twin (not recorded which). The sequencing sample was made of blood. CDR3 region: CASSPSGRYNEQFF. Complete variable domain (other parts from reference TRBV18 and TRBJ2-1): NAGVMQNPRHLVRRRGQEARLRCSPMKGHSHVYWYRQLPEEGLKFMVYLQKENIIDESGMPKERFSAEFPKEGPSILRIQQVVRGDSAAYFCASSPSGRYNEQFFGPGTRLTVL.